This T cell receptor beta chain emerged from a study of OX40 agonist ivuxolimab in advanced cancers. Details on this clone: Its antigen is unidentified.

Sequencing was performed with immunoSEQ multiplex PCR; in TCRdb, only in-frame clones are kept and a portion is missing. The profile shows about 84,000 clones, about four fifths of them singletons. The CDR3 has 15 amino acids. Per germline, CDR1 SGHKS and CDR2 YYEKEE (reference sequence). Trimming removed 1 base from V and 6 bases from J; junction bases left unmatched: 7. The study's findings and limits: More expanded clones were seen, on average, in CD8+ T cells than in CD4+. Among expanded peripheral T cells, antigen specificity went undetermined.

The chain combines TRBV5-5 with TRBJ1-5; 7 bases are a match to TRBD1. The sequence was collected from an adult with an advanced solid tumor such as melanoma, head and neck, liver or kidney cancer. The source was CD4+ or CD8+ T cells sorted from blood, collected in a trial of the OX40 agonist ivuxolimab. The CDR3 coding sequence is TGTGCCAGCAGCTTGCAGCAGGGGGTTAGTCAGCCCCAGCATTTT. This gives the protein CASSLQQGVSQPQHF.